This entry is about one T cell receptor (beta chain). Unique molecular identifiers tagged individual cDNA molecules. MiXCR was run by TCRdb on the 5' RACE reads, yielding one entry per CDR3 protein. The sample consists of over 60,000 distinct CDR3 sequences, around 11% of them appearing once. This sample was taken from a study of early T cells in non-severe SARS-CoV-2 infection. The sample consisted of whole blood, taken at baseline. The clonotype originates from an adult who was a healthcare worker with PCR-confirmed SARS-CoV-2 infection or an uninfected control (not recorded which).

CDR3 DNA: TGCGCCAGCAGCTACCGGACTAGCGGGGGGGCCAGCTACGAGCAGTACTTC. Protein product: CASSYRTSGGASYEQYF. The rearrangement uses TRBV5-1 and TRBJ2-7; 15 bases agree with TRBD2. CDR1 is SGHRS, CDR2 YFSETQ, per germline. V lost 3 bases, J lost 3 bases, and 7 bases stayed unmatched. The CDR3 runs to 17 residues.